The clone carrying this T cell receptor beta chain was seen once. This record comes from a study of CD8+ T cells in alopecia areata. Extracted RNA was reverse transcribed, and the resulting cDNA served as sequencing template. Sequenced by immunoSEQ multiplex PCR; TCRdb stores in-frame clones only, minus some. This sample has over 200,000 clones, with around 62% found just once. Germline V CDR1 and CDR2: SGHVS, FNYEAQ. The CDR3 loop spans 15 amino acids. The V gene end was trimmed by 5 bases and the J gene end by 7 bases; junction bases not matched to a gene: 8. The gene calls are TRBV7-6 and TRBJ2-1, with 10 bases lining up with TRBD1. The receptor's source is a human donor with alopecia areata. The sample in question was CD4+ T cells sorted from blood, obtained at week 0. CDR3 sequence (DNA): TGTGCCAGCAGCCGAGCCGGGACAGGGGCTAATGAGCAGTTCTTC. Amino acids: CASSRAGTGANEQFF.